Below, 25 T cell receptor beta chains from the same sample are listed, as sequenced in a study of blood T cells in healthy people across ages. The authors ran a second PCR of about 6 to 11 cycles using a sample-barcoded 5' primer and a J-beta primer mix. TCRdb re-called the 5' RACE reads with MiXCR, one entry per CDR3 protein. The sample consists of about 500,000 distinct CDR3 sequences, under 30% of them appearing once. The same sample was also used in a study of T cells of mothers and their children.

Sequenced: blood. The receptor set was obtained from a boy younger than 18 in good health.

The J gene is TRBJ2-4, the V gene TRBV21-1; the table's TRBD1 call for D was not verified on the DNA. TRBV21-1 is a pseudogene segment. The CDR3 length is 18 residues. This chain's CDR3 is CASRKTDRGRKNKNIQYF. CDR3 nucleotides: TGTGCCAGCCGGAAAACCGACAGGGGGCGAAAGAACAAAAACATTCAGTACTTC.

The CDR3 DNA sequence: TGCGCCAGCAGCCCTGTCCGCGGGGGGAACACTGAAGCTTTCTTT. It translates to CASSPVRGGNTEAFF. The V call is TRBV4-1, the J call TRBJ1-1, with a possible D match to TRBD1 (5 bases). V lost 4 bases, J lost 1 base, and 13 bases lay in between. This CDR3 is built from 15 residues. Germline loops: CDR1 MGHRA, CDR2 YSYEKL.

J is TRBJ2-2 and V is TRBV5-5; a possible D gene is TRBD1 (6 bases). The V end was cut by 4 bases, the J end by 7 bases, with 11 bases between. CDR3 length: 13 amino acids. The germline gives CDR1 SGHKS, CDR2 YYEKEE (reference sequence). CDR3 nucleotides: TGTGCCAGCAGCCCAACAGGGATCGGGGAGCTGTTTTTT. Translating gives CASSPTGIGELFF.

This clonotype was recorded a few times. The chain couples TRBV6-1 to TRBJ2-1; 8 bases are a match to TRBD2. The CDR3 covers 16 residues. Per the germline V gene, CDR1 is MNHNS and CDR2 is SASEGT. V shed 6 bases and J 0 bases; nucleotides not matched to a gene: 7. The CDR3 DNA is TGTGCCAGCAGCGCTATAGCGGGGAGCTCCTACAATGAGCAGTTCTTC. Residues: CASSAIAGSSYNEQFF.

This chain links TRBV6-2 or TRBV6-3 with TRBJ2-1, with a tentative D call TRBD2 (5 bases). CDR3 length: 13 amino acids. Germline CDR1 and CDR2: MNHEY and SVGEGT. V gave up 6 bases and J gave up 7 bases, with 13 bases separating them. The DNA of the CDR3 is TGTGCCAGCAGCCAGAGAGGGCAAAATGAGCAGTTCTTC. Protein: CASSQRGQNEQFF.

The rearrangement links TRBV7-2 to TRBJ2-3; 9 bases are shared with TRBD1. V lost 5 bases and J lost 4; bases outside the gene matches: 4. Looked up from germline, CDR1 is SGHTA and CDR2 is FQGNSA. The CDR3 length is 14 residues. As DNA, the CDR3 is TGTGCCAGCAGCCCGAGGACAGGGGCAGATACGCAGTATTTT. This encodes CASSPRTGADTQYF.

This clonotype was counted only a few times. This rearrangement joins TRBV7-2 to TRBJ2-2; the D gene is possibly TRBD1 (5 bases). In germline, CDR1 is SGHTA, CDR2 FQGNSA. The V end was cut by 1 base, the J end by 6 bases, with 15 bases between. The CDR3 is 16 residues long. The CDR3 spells CASSLGGRAVPGELFF. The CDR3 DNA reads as TGTGCCAGCAGCTTAGGCGGCAGGGCGGTCCCCGGGGAGCTGTTTTTT. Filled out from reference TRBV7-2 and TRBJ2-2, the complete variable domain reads GAGVSQSPSNKVTEKGKDVELRCDPISGHTALYWYRQSLGQGLEFLIYFQGNSAPDKSGLPSDRFSAERTGGSVSTLTIQRTQQEDSAVYLCASSLGGRAVPGELFFGEGSRLTVL.

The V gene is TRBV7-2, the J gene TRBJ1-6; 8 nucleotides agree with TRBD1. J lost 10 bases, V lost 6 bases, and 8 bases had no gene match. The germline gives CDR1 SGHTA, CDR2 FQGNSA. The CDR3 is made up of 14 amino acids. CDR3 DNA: TGTGCCAGCAGGGGGACAGGAGCAGGCTCACCCCTCCACTTT. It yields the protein CASRGTGAGSPLHF.

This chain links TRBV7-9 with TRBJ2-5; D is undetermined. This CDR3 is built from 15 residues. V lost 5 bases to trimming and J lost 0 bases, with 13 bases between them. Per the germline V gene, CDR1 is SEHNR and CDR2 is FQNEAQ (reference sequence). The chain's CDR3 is CASSTAAVYQETQYF. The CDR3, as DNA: TGTGCCAGCAGCACCGCGGCGGTGTACCAAGAGACCCAGTACTTC.

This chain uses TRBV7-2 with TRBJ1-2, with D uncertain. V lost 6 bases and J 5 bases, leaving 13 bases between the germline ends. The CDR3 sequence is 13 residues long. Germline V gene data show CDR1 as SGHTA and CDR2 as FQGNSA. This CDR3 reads CASRNPPGYGYTF. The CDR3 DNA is TGTGCCAGCAGGAACCCCCCGGGGTATGGCTACACCTTC.

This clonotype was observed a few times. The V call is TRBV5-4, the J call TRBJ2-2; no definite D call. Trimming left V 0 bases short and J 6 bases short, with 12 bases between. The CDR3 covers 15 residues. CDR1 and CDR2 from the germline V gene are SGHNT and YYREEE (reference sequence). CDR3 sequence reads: CASSLGLGLAGELFF. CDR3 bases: TGTGCCAGCAGCTTGGGGTTAGGGTTGGCCGGGGAGCTGTTTTTT.

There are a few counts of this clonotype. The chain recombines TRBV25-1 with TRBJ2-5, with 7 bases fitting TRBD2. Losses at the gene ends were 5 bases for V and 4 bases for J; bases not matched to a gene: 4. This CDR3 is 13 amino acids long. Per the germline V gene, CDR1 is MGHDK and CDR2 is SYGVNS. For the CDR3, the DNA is TGTGCCAGCAGTTTTTCTAGCGGAGAGACCCAGTACTTC. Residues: CASSFSSGETQYF.

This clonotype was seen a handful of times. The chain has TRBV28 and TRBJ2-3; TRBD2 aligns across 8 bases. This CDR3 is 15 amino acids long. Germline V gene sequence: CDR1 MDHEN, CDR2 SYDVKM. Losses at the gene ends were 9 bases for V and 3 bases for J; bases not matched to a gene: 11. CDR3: CARESGTRGTDTQYF. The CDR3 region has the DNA TGTGCCAGAGAGAGCGGGACTAGAGGAACAGATACGCAGTATTTT.

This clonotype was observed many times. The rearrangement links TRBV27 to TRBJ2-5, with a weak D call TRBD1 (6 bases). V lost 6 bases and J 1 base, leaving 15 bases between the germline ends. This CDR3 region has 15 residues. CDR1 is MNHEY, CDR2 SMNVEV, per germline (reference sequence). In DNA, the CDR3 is TGTGCCAGCAGGATCCCGAGGGGGACCCAAGAGACCCAGTACTTC. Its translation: CASRIPRGTQETQYF.

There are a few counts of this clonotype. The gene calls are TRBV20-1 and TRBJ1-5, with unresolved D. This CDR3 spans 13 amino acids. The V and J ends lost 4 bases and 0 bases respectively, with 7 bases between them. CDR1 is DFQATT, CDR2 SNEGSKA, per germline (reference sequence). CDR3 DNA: TGCAGTGCTAAAACGGATAGCAATCAGCCCCAGCATTTT. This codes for CSAKTDSNQPQHF.

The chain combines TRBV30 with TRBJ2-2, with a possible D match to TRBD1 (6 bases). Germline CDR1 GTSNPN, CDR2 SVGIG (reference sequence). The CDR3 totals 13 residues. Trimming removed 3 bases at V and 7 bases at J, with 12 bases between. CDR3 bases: TGTGCCTGGAGGGCACAGGGATTCGGGGAGCTGTTTTTT. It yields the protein CAWRAQGFGELFF.

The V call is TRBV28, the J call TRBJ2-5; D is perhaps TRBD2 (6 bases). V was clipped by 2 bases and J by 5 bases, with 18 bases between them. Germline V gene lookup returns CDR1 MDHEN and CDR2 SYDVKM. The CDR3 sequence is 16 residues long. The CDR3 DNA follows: TGTGCCAGCAGTTTAGGAGGGTTTGGGATCTGGGAGACCCAGTACTTC. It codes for CASSLGGFGIWETQYF.

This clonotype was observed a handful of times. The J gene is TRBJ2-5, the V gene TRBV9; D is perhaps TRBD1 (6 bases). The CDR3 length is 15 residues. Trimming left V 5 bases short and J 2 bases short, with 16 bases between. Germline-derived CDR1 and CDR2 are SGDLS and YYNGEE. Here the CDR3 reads CASSSSGHPQETQYF. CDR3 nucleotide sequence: TGTGCCAGCAGTAGCTCGGGACATCCACAAGAGACCCAGTACTTC. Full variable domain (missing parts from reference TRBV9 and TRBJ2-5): DSGVTQTPKHLITATGQRVTLRCSPRSGDLSVYWYQQSLDQGLQFLIQYYNGEERAKGNILERFSAQQFPDLHSELNLSSLELGDSALYFCASSSSGHPQETQYFGPGTRLLVL.

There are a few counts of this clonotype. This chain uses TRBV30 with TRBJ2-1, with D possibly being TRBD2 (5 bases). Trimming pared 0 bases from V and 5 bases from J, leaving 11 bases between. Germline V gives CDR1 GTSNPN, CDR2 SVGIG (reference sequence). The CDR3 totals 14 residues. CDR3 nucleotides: TGTGCCTGGAGTGTCACTGCGGGTAACAATGAGCAGTTCTTC. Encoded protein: CAWSVTAGNNEQFF. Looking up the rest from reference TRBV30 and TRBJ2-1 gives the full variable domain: SQTIHQWPATLVQPVGSPLSLECTVEGTSNPNLYWYRQAAGRGLQLLFYSVGIGQISSEVPQNLSASRPQDRQFILSSKKLLLSDSGFYLCAWSVTAGNNEQFFGPGTRLTVL.

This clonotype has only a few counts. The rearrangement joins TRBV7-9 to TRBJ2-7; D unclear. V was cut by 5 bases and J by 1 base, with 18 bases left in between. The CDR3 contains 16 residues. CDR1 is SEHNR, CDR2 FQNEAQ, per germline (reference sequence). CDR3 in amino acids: CASSGRAPSGSYEQYF. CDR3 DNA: TGTGCCAGCAGCGGACGGGCTCCCTCCGGGTCCTACGAGCAGTACTTC.

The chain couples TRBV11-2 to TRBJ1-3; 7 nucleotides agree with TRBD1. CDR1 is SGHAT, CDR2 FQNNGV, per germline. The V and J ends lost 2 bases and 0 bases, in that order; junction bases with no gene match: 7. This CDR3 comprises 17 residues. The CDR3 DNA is TGTGCCAGCAGCTTACTACCTGACAGGGACTCTGGAAACACCATATATTTT. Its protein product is CASSLLPDRDSGNTIYF.

The CDR3 sequence: CASIIGPGSPYEQYF. CDR3 bases: TGTGCCAGCATTATTGGTCCAGGCAGCCCCTACGAGCAGTACTTC. This chain joins TRBV6-2 or TRBV6-3 and TRBJ2-7; D remains ambiguous. CDR3 size: 15 residues. The germline V and J ends were trimmed by 7 bases and 2 bases, with 18 bases remaining between them. Germline CDR1 and CDR2: MNHEY and SVGEGT.

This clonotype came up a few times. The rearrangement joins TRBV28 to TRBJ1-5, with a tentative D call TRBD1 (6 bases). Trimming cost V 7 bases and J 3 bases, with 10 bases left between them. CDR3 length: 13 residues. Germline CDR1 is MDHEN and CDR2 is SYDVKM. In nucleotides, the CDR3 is TGTGCCAGCATCGGACAGTACAATCAGCCCCAGCATTTT. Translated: CASIGQYNQPQHF.

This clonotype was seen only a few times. The CDR3 here is CASSPAGQGLSPLHF. CDR3 sequence (DNA): TGTGCCAGCAGCCCGGCGGGACAGGGACTTTCACCCCTCCACTTT. The chain carries TRBV6-2 or TRBV6-3 and TRBJ1-6; 9 bases agree with TRBD1. The CDR3 totals 15 residues. Unmatched junction bases numbered 9, after V lost 6 bases and J lost 9 bases. From germline, CDR1 is MNHEY and CDR2 SVGEGT.

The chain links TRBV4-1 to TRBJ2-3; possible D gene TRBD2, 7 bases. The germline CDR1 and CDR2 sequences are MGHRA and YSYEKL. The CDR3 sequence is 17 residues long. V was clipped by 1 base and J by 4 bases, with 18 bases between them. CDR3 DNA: TGCGCCAGCAGCCAAGGTCCGGGGGGCTGGTTATCAGATACGCAGTATTTT. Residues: CASSQGPGGWLSDTQYF.